The TCR beta chain described here comes from a study of OX40 agonist ivuxolimab in advanced cancers. Measured with immunoSEQ multiplex PCR; TCRdb has only the in-frame clones, and not every one. The sample lists over 80,000 clones; around 87% were seen once. After removal of 5 bases from V and 5 bases from J, the junction contained 4 bases not matched to a gene. Germline assignment: CDR1 LNHDA and CDR2 SQIVND (reference sequence). The CDR3 extends over 13 amino acids. The V call is TRBV19, the J call TRBJ1-2, with 8 bases aligning to TRBD1. This specimen consisted of CD4+ or CD8+ T cells sorted from blood, obtained in a trial of the OX40 agonist ivuxolimab. This clonotype was obtained from an adult with an advanced solid tumor such as melanoma, head and neck, liver or kidney cancer. The CDR3 loop reads CASSATGGYGYTF. The CDR3 coding sequence is TGTGCCAGTAGTGCTACAGGGGGATATGGCTACACCTTC.